These 16 T cell receptor beta chains came from one sample sequenced in a study of blood T cell repertoires in COVID-19. TCRdb's copy holds only in-frame clones and misses some; the assay was immunoSEQ multiplex PCR. This table has 300,000 to 450,000 clones, 75% to 90% appearing once. Source material: PBMCs or T cells enriched from blood (not recorded which). These receptors originate from a man between 18 and 35 years old who had recovered from COVID-19.

The rearrangement links TRBV18 to TRBJ1-2; the D is unclear. The CDR3 spans 18 residues. V lost 2 bases to trimming and J lost 7 bases, with 26 bases between them. Germline V gene lookup returns CDR1 KGHSH and CDR2 LQKENI. The CDR3 spells CASSPSPPPSLREGGYTF. CDR3 nucleotide sequence: TGTGCCAGCTCACCATCTCCTCCGCCCTCGTTACGGGAAGGTGGCTACACCTTC. Looking up the rest from reference TRBV18 and TRBJ1-2 gives the full variable domain: NAGVMQNPRHLVRRRGQEARLRCSPMKGHSHVYWYRQLPEEGLKFMVYLQKENIIDESGMPKERFSAEFPKEGPSILRIQQVVRGDSAAYFCASSPSPPPSLREGGYTFGSGTRLTVV.

The chain uses TRBV7-3 and TRBJ1-6, with 8 positions matching TRBD1. Germline lookup yields CDR1 SGHTA and CDR2 FQGTGA. Trimming took 5 bases from V and 7 from J; bases not matched to a gene: 4. The CDR3 has 14 residues. The CDR3, as DNA: TGTGCCAGCAGCCTCGACAGGGGAAATTCACCCCTCCACTTT. This codes for CASSLDRGNSPLHF.

The CDR3 coding sequence is TGTGCCAGCAGCGTAGGGTGGTCAGGGGGAGCAGATACGCAGTATTTT. It yields the protein CASSVGWSGGADTQYF. This chain connects TRBV9 to TRBJ2-3; TRBD1 agrees at 7 bases. Losses at the gene ends were 0 bases for V and 4 bases for J; bases not matched to a gene: 8. Germline assignment: CDR1 SGDLS and CDR2 YYNGEE. The length of the CDR3 is 16 residues.

This rearrangement joins TRBV5-1 to TRBJ2-1, with 7 bases aligning to TRBD2. Germline V gene data show CDR1 as SGHRS and CDR2 as YFSETQ. Trimming cost V 4 bases and J 10 bases; bases outside gene matches: 8. The CDR3 covers 13 residues. The CDR3 sequence: CASSATPGLEQFF. The CDR3 bases are TGCGCCAGCAGCGCTACACCGGGACTAGAGCAGTTCTTC.

This clone was counted a few times. This sequence joins TRBV12-3 or TRBV12-4 and TRBJ2-7, with 9 bases matching TRBD1. The CDR3 contains 12 residues. The junction had 4 bases not matched to a gene; V was cut back by 8 bases and J by 5 bases. CDR3 sequence (DNA): TGTGCCAGCTGGGACAGGGTCCACGAGCAGTACTTC. It is translated as CASWDRVHEQYF.

This clone has only a few counts. The rearrangement uses TRBV5-5 and TRBJ1-1, with 8 bases aligning to TRBD1. The V gene's germline CDR1 is SGHKS and CDR2 YYEKEE (reference sequence). The CDR3 extends over 15 amino acids. The J segment lost 5 bases and the V segment lost 4 bases, leaving 10 bases of the junction unmatched. The CDR3 is CASSTRDRGWTEAFF. CDR3 nucleotides: TGTGCCAGCAGCACCCGAGACAGGGGTTGGACTGAAGCTTTCTTT.

The chain joins TRBV6-2 or TRBV6-3 to TRBJ1-1; D gene unclear. The CDR3 runs to 11 residues. The germline CDR1 and CDR2 sequences are MNHEY and SVGEGT. Trimming left V 4 bases short and J 11 bases short, with 11 bases between. The CDR3 here is CASSSGFLAFF. The CDR3 nucleotides read TGTGCCAGCAGTTCGGGGTTTTTGGCTTTCTTT.

The chain uses TRBV27 and TRBJ2-7; TRBD2 matches 7 bases. This CDR3 contains 13 residues. Germline CDR1 MNHEY, CDR2 SMNVEV (reference sequence). Trimming took 7 bases from V and 2 from J; bases not matched to a gene: 5. The DNA of the CDR3 is TGTGCCAGCAAAGGACTAGGGACCTACGAGCAGTACTTC. Residues: CASKGLGTYEQYF.

The chain has TRBV29-1 and TRBJ2-7; D is uncertain. CDR1 and CDR2 (germline): SQVTM, ANQGSEA. This CDR3 contains 12 residues. The V end lost 4 bases, the J end lost 3 bases, and 10 bases lay between the germline ends. This CDR3 is CSVARQNYEQYF. CDR3 nucleotides: TGCAGCGTTGCGCGGCAGAACTACGAGCAGTACTTC.

This chain uses TRBV4-2 with TRBJ1-2; no firm D call. V gave up 0 bases and J gave up 8 bases, with 19 bases separating them. Germline CDR1 and CDR2: LGHNA and YNFKEQ. CDR3 length equals 16 residues. CDR3 in amino acids: CASSQDPGLDAVGYTF. The CDR3 bases are TGTGCCAGCAGCCAAGATCCGGGTCTCGACGCCGTGGGCTACACCTTC.

This clone was found once. The chain is built from TRBV19 and TRBJ2-2; 8 bases are a match to TRBD2. V shed 4 bases, J shed 3 bases, and the junction held 10 bases outside the gene matches. The germline V gene has CDR1 LNHDA and CDR2 SQIVND (reference sequence). The CDR3 loop spans 17 amino acids. This chain's CDR3 is CASSRKWTGGDTGELFF. DNA for the CDR3: TGTGCCAGTAGTAGGAAGTGGACGGGAGGGGACACCGGGGAGCTGTTTTTT. Combining the CDR3 with reference TRBV19 and TRBJ2-2 gives the whole variable domain DGGITQSPKYLFRKEGQNVTLSCEQNLNHDAMYWYRQDPGQGLRLIYYSQIVNDFQKGDIAEGYSVSREKKESFPLTVTSAQKNPTAFYLCASSRKWTGGDTGELFFGEGSRLTVL.

The rearrangement joins TRBV29-1 to TRBJ2-5; 11 bases fit TRBD2. This CDR3 is built from 14 residues. With V trimmed by 3 bases and J by 1 base, 1 base remained unmatched. Germline CDR1 SQVTM, CDR2 ANQGSEA. The CDR3, as DNA: TGCAGCGTTGATGGGACTAGCGGCCAAGAGACCCAGTACTTC. Translating gives CSVDGTSGQETQYF. Drawing the rest from reference TRBV29-1 and TRBJ2-5, the complete variable domain is SAVISQKPSRDICQRGTSLTIQCQVDSQVTMMFWYRQQPGQSLTLIATANQGSEATYESGFVIDKFPISRPNLTFSTLTVSNMSPEDSSIYLCSVDGTSGQETQYFGPGTRLLVL.

The count of this clone is one. This chain connects TRBV10-3 to TRBJ1-5; perhaps TRBD1 as D (6 bases). The length of the CDR3 is 14 residues. The germline V gene encodes CDR1 ENHRY and CDR2 SYGVKD. The V and J ends lost 5 bases and 3 bases respectively, with 11 bases between them. The CDR3 sequence is CAISTDSSNQPQHF. The CDR3 nucleotides read TGTGCCATCAGTACGGACAGCTCCAATCAGCCCCAGCATTTT.

V gene TRBV27 combines with J gene TRBJ1-2; TRBD1 is a possible D gene (5 bases). Trimming removed 6 bases from V and 4 bases from J, with 9 bases in between. The germline gives CDR1 MNHEY, CDR2 SMNVEV (reference sequence). This CDR3 is 12 amino acids long. This CDR3 reads CASRQGPYGYTF. CDR3 in DNA: TGTGCCAGCAGGCAGGGCCCCTATGGCTACACCTTC.

CDR3 amino acids: CASSERRGILAGGFYEQYF. In nucleotides, the CDR3 is TGTGCCAGCAGCGAACGGCGGGGGATACTAGCGGGAGGGTTCTACGAGCAGTACTTC. V is TRBV6-1 and J is TRBJ2-7; 13 positions agree with TRBD2. Germline CDR1 MNHNS, CDR2 SASEGT. The trim removed 6 bases at V and 3 bases at J, leaving 17 bases unmatched. The CDR3 has 19 residues.

The V gene is TRBV6-5, the J gene TRBJ2-1; 10 bases align to TRBD1. Germline assignment: CDR1 MNHEY and CDR2 SVGAGI. Unmatched junction bases numbered 4, after V lost 2 bases and J lost 3 bases. This CDR3 region has 16 residues. The CDR3 reads CASSYQRDRGYNEQFF. For the CDR3, the DNA is TGTGCCAGCAGTTACCAAAGGGACAGGGGCTACAATGAGCAGTTCTTC.